This TCR beta chain was identified in a study of blood T cell repertoires in COVID-19. Overall study context: Specimens from acute and convalescent COVID-19 originated in the United States, Italy and Spain. From T cells, B-cell-depleted T cells, or PBMCs came the material, which was cDNA or gDNA.

Per the study methods: Counts of nucleated cells, estimated from reference gene primer amplification, were obtained. Repertoires were generated with immunoSEQ multiplex PCR, while TCRdb's copy carries only in-frame clones and drops some. V, J and clone size are taken as reported in that table, and D and trimming were inferred from the DNA itself. In the table there are roughly 86,000 clones, roughly 80% of which are singletons. The material sequenced was peripheral blood. This receptor was obtained from a man aged 55-75 years with acute or convalescent COVID-19.

The CDR3 protein is CASSLLAGTGENEQYF. CDR3 bases: TGTGCCAGCAGCCTGTTGGCCGGGACAGGGGAAAACGAGCAGTACTTC. The chain joins TRBV14 to TRBJ2-7; 10 bases match TRBD1. The germline gives CDR1 SGHDN, CDR2 FVKESK. CDR3 size: 16 residues. V shed 4 bases and J 5 bases; nucleotides not matched to a gene: 11.